This TCR beta chain appears in the sequencing data of a study of cytomegalovirus exposure and HLA in healthy donors. Study-wide results and caveats: Reportedly, TCR beta sequences accurately predicted HLA-A and HLA-B alleles in most subjects. When a later analysis compared HLA-associated TCR beta chains with equally common others, the HLA-associated chains turned out to be more clonally expanded and to have lower generation probabilities.

The PCR made use of 60 Vbeta and 13 Jbeta primers. Profiling relied on immunoSEQ multiplex PCR, and the TCRdb table lists in-frame clones only, not all of them. The repertoire holds 170,000 or so clones, around four fifths seen once, with 4.8% in the top ten. The CDR3 length is 15 residues. The V and J ends lost 5 bases and 4 bases respectively, with 19 bases between them. Germline loops: CDR1 SGHRS, CDR2 YFSETQ. With respect to this clone: Its cognate antigen is unknown.

The chain recombines TRBV5-1 with TRBJ2-7; TRBD2 is a possible D gene (7 bases). The sample comprised PBMCs. The sequence came from a girl between 10 and 17 years old in good health and CMV-seropositive. The CDR3 DNA follows: TGCGCCAGCAGAAGGGGGGGGGCAGTACTTTACGAGCAGTACTTC. This translates into CASRRGGAVLYEQYF.